Listed below are T cell receptor beta chains from one sample, sequenced in a study of T cells in tuberculosis. Method: immunoSEQ multiplex PCR; TCRdb's copy keeps in-frame clones and lacks some. The data hold around 26,000 clones, with around 90% observed a single time. Source material: PBMCs. These receptors were taken from a donor aged 5 to 30 with latent tuberculosis or without tuberculosis infection. Some clones in this sample may be carry-over from other donors' samples. Both conserved end residues are part of each CDR3. The order of the fields is J gene, D gene, clone size, V gene, CDR3 DNA, CDR3 protein. The D gene is left open where the match is weak. Only some rows state a clone size, as once, few, many or a class for expanded clones.

j_call: TRBJ1-2; d_call: TRBD1; clone_size: .; v_call: TRBV6-5; cdr3_nt: TGTGCCAGCAGTTACTCCCCGGACAGGGGTGGCTACACCTTC; cdr3_aa: CASSYSPDRGGYTF
j_call: TRBJ2-3; d_call: TRBD2; clone_size: .; v_call: TRBV5-1; cdr3_nt: TGCGCCAGCAGCCCGGGACTACAGATGGCAGATACGCAGTATTTT; cdr3_aa: CASSPGLQMADTQYF
j_call: TRBJ2-7; d_call: .; clone_size: .; v_call: TRBV5-1; cdr3_nt: TGCGCCAGCAGCTTGGCAGGCCCCCCCTCCTACGAGCAGTACTTC; cdr3_aa: CASSLAGPPSYEQYF
j_call: TRBJ2-7; d_call: .; clone_size: .; v_call: TRBV10-3; cdr3_nt: TGTGCCATCACCTACCCATTCGCACAGGGTATTAGCTACGAGCAGTACTTC; cdr3_aa: CAITYPFAQGISYEQYF
j_call: TRBJ2-7; d_call: TRBD1; clone_size: .; v_call: TRBV30; cdr3_nt: TGTGCCTGGAGTGGGACAGGCTACTACGAGCAGTACTTC; cdr3_aa: CAWSGTGYYEQYF
j_call: TRBJ1-3; d_call: TRBD1; clone_size: .; v_call: TRBV2; cdr3_nt: TGTGCCAGCAGTGGACAGGGTTTCACTGGAAACACCATATATTTT; cdr3_aa: CASSGQGFTGNTIYF
j_call: TRBJ2-7; d_call: .; clone_size: .; v_call: TRBV19; cdr3_nt: TGTGCCAGTCACGGAGGACCGGGCGAGCAGTACTTC; cdr3_aa: CASHGGPGEQYF
j_call: TRBJ2-7; d_call: .; clone_size: .; v_call: TRBV16; cdr3_nt: TGTGCCAGCAGCCATAACAGGCTCACAGGGAAGGCCTACCGCTCCTACGAGCAGTACTTC; cdr3_aa: CASSHNRLTGKAYRSYEQYF
j_call: TRBJ1-2; d_call: TRBD1; clone_size: once; v_call: TRBV18; cdr3_nt: TGTGCCAGCTCACCACCGGACAGGGGGCCCTATGGCTACACCTTC; cdr3_aa: CASSPPDRGPYGYTF
j_call: TRBJ2-2; d_call: .; clone_size: once; v_call: TRBV5-4; cdr3_nt: TGTGCCAGCAGTCTTAACTCGAACACCGGGGAGCTGTTTTTT; cdr3_aa: CASSLNSNTGELFF
j_call: TRBJ2-1; d_call: TRBD2; clone_size: .; v_call: TRBV7-2; cdr3_nt: TGTGCCAGCAGCTTCAGGGGACTAGCGGTCAATGAGCAGTTCTTC; cdr3_aa: CASSFRGLAVNEQFF
j_call: TRBJ1-3; d_call: TRBD1; clone_size: .; v_call: TRBV18; cdr3_nt: TGTGCCAGCTCACCAAAGGGGGCCTACTCTGGAAACACCATATATTTT; cdr3_aa: CASSPKGAYSGNTIYF
j_call: TRBJ1-2; d_call: .; clone_size: .; v_call: TRBV18; cdr3_nt: TGTGCCAGCTCACTTAACTCCGGGAACTATGGCTACACCTTC; cdr3_aa: CASSLNSGNYGYTF
j_call: TRBJ1-1; d_call: .; clone_size: .; v_call: TRBV4-1; cdr3_nt: TGCGCCAGCAGCCAAGTAGGAGGGAACACTGAAGCTTTCTTT; cdr3_aa: CASSQVGGNTEAFF
j_call: TRBJ2-1; d_call: TRBD1; clone_size: .; v_call: TRBV12-5; cdr3_nt: TGTGCTAGTGGTTTGGGAACCGGGGACAGATCCTACAATGAGCAGTTCTTC; cdr3_aa: CASGLGTGDRSYNEQFF
j_call: TRBJ1-1; d_call: TRBD1; clone_size: .; v_call: TRBV15; cdr3_nt: TGTGCCACCAGCAGTTTATCCCCCGGGACAGGGGTGTTCGGTGAAGCTTTCTTT; cdr3_aa: CATSSLSPGTGVFGEAFF
j_call: TRBJ1-1; d_call: .; clone_size: .; v_call: TRBV6-1; cdr3_nt: TGTGCCAGCAGTGCCAGGGAGGTATACGAAGCTTTCTTT; cdr3_aa: CASSAREVYEAFF
j_call: TRBJ1-1; d_call: .; clone_size: .; v_call: TRBV30; cdr3_nt: TGTGCCTGGAAAGGGGGAAGCATGAACACTGAAGCTTTCTTT; cdr3_aa: CAWKGGSMNTEAFF
j_call: TRBJ2-3; d_call: .; clone_size: .; v_call: TRBV5-4; cdr3_nt: TGTGCCAGCAGCTTGCCCGACAGGAGCACAGATACGCAGTATTTT; cdr3_aa: CASSLPDRSTDTQYF
j_call: TRBJ2-7; d_call: .; clone_size: .; v_call: TRBV6-5; cdr3_nt: TGTGCCAGCAGAAGACAGAGCTCCTACGAGCAGTACTTC; cdr3_aa: CASRRQSSYEQYF
j_call: TRBJ2-2; d_call: .; clone_size: .; v_call: TRBV5-1; cdr3_nt: TGCGCCAGCAGCGCCGACACCCACTACACCGGGGAGCTGTTTTTT; cdr3_aa: CASSADTHYTGELFF
j_call: TRBJ1-4; d_call: .; clone_size: once; v_call: TRBV5-6; cdr3_nt: TGTGCCAGCAGCCCTCCGGCTAATGAAAAACTGTTTTTT; cdr3_aa: CASSPPANEKLFF
j_call: TRBJ2-5; d_call: .; clone_size: .; v_call: TRBV19; cdr3_nt: TGTGCCAGTAGGAACAGTTTTAAAGAGACCCAGTACTTC; cdr3_aa: CASRNSFKETQYF
j_call: TRBJ2-7; d_call: TRBD2; clone_size: .; v_call: TRBV5-1; cdr3_nt: TGCGCCAGCAGTCGGACTAGCGGGGGATCAAGACTCTACGAGCAGTACTTC; cdr3_aa: CASSRTSGGSRLYEQYF
j_call: TRBJ1-1; d_call: .; clone_size: once; v_call: TRBV29-1; cdr3_nt: TGCAGCGTTGAGAATAGGGCGGGGGACACTGAAGCTTTCTTT; cdr3_aa: CSVENRAGDTEAFF
j_call: TRBJ1-3; d_call: TRBD1; clone_size: .; v_call: TRBV7-2; cdr3_nt: TGTGCCAGCAGCGCAGGACAGGGGGCGAGTAGTTACACCATATATTTT; cdr3_aa: CASSAGQGASSYTIYF
j_call: TRBJ2-1; d_call: TRBD2; clone_size: once; v_call: TRBV2; cdr3_nt: TGTGCCAGCGAGCTAGCGGGGGGGCGCAATGAGCAGTTCTTC; cdr3_aa: CASELAGGRNEQFF
j_call: TRBJ2-2; d_call: TRBD1; clone_size: .; v_call: TRBV12-5; cdr3_nt: TGTGCTAGTGGTCCACAGGGGGTTCGGAACACCGGGGAGCTGTTTTTT; cdr3_aa: CASGPQGVRNTGELFF
j_call: TRBJ1-2; d_call: .; clone_size: once; v_call: TRBV4-2; cdr3_nt: TGTGCCAGCAGCCAAGTAGGGTTAGGCGAGGGTGGCTACACCTTC; cdr3_aa: CASSQVGLGEGGYTF
j_call: TRBJ1-1; d_call: .; clone_size: .; v_call: TRBV6-1; cdr3_nt: TGTGCCAGCAGTGAACGAGGGCGGACTACTGAAGCTTTCTTT; cdr3_aa: CASSERGRTTEAFF
j_call: TRBJ2-4; d_call: TRBD2; clone_size: .; v_call: TRBV30; cdr3_nt: TGTGCCTGGAGTGTAGCGGGACTAGCGGGGGTCAGGTTC; cdr3_aa: CAWSVAGLAGVRF
j_call: TRBJ1-1; d_call: .; clone_size: .; v_call: TRBV7-9; cdr3_nt: TGTGCCAGCAGCTTAGAATCTCTGTGGGCTCTTGAAGCTTTCTTT; cdr3_aa: CASSLESLWALEAFF
j_call: TRBJ2-2; d_call: TRBD1; clone_size: .; v_call: TRBV18; cdr3_nt: TGTGCCAGCTCACCCTTATCTGGGACAGGGAACACCGGGGAGCTGTTTTTT; cdr3_aa: CASSPLSGTGNTGELFF
j_call: TRBJ1-2; d_call: TRBD1; clone_size: .; v_call: TRBV5-1; cdr3_nt: TGCGCCAGCAGCCGGGACAGGGAGGATGGCTACACCTTC; cdr3_aa: CASSRDREDGYTF